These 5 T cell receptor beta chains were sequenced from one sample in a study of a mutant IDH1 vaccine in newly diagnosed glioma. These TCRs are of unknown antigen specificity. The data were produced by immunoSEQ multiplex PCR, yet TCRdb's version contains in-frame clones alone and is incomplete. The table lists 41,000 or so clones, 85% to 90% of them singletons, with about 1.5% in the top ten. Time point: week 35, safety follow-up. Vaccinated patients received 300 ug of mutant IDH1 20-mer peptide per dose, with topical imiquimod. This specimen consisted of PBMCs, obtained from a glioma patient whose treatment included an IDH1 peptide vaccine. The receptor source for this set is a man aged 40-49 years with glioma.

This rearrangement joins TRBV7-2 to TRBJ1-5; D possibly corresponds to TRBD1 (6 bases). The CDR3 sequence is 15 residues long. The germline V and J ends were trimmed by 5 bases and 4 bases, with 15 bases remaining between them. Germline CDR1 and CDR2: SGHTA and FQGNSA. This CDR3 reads CASSRQGGMNQPQHF. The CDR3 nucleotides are TGTGCCAGCAGCCGACAAGGGGGAATGAATCAGCCCCAGCATTTT.

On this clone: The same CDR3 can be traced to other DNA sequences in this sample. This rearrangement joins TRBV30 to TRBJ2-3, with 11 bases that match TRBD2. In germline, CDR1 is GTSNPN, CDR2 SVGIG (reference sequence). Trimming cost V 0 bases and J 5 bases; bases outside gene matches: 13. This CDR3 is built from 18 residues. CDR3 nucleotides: TGTGCCTGGAGTGTACGTAGAACTAGCGGGGGAGCCGTAGATACGCAGTATTTT. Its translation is CAWSVRRTSGGAVDTQYF.

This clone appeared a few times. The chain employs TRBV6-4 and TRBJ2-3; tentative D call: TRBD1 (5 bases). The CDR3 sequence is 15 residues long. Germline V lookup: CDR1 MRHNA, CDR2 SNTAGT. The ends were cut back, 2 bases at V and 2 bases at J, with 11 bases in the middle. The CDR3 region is CASSDGAGNTDTQYF. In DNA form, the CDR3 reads TGTGCCAGCAGTGACGGGGCAGGGAACACAGATACGCAGTATTTT.

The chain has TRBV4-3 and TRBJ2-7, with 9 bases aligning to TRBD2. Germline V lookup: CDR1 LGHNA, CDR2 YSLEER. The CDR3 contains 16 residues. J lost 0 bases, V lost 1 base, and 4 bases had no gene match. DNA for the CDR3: TGCGCCAGCAGCCAAGGACTAGCGGAGTCCTCCTACGAGCAGTACTTC. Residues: CASSQGLAESSYEQYF.

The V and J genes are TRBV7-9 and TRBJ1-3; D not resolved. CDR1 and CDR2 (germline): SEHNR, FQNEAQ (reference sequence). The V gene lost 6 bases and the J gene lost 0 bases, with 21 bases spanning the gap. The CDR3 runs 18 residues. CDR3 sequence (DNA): TGTGCCAGCAGTTTTGTAGTGTGGCCGCAGAGCTCTGGAAACACCATATATTTT. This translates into CASSFVVWPQSSGNTIYF.